These 2 T cell receptor beta chains came from one sample sequenced in a study of blood T cell repertoires in COVID-19. TCRdb's table, derived via immunoSEQ multiplex PCR, lists solely in-frame clones and lacks some. The repertoire holds 150,000 to 200,000 clones, with roughly nine tenths as singletons. Sequenced material: peripheral blood. The origin of the receptors is an older woman with acute or convalescent COVID-19.

J is TRBJ1-5 and V is TRBV2; no reliable D call. Germline CDR1 SNHLY, CDR2 FYNNEI. CDR3 length: 14 residues. V was pared by 5 bases and J by 0 bases, with 8 bases between. CDR3 residues: CASSLSSSNQPQHF. The CDR3 bases are TGTGCCAGCAGTCTCTCCAGTAGCAATCAGCCCCAGCATTTT.

This clone showed up just once. The chain joins TRBV5-1 to TRBJ2-3; 14 nucleotides align to TRBD2. Germline V CDR1 and CDR2: SGHRS, YFSETQ. With 3 bases clipped from V and 5 bases from J, the junction kept 8 bases outside the gene matches. The CDR3 loop spans 17 amino acids. CDR3 region: CASSSRLAGGPRDTQYF. CDR3 DNA: TGCGCCAGCAGCTCCAGACTAGCGGGGGGGCCGAGAGATACGCAGTATTTT.